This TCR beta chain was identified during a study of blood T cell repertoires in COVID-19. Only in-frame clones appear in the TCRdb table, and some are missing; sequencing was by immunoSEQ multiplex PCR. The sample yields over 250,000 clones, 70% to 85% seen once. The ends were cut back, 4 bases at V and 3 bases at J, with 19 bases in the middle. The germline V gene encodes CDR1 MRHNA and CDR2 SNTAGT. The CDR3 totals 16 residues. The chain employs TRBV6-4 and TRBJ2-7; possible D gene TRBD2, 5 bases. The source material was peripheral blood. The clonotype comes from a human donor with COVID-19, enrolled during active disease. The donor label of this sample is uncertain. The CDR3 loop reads CASSANPAIEGYEQYF. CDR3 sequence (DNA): TGTGCCAGCAGTGCCAACCCAGCGATAGAGGGCTACGAGCAGTACTTC.